Described below is a single T cell receptor (beta chain) sequence and its context. These data are taken from a study of CD8 T cells in Susac syndrome. TCR beta sequencing covered blood CD8+ and CD4+ T cells. CDR1 is SGHTA, CDR2 FQGNSA, per germline. V dropped 1 base and J dropped 7 bases, with 8 bases sitting between them. The CDR3 loop spans 13 amino acids. An amount of RNA that ranged from 0.5 to 1 ug was reverse transcribed with random hexamers. Via MiXCR, TCRdb re-called the immunoSEQ multiplex PCR reads, giving one row per CDR3 protein. This table has tens of thousands of distinct CDR3 sequences, roughly 93% appearing once.

The clonotype was recovered from a human donor in good health. This chain connects TRBV7-2 to TRBJ2-1, with D possibly being TRBD1 (5 bases). Sequenced sample: CD8+ T cells from PBMCs. The CDR3 coding sequence is TGTGCCAGCAGCTTAGTAGGGGATAATGAGCAGTTCTTC. Its translation: CASSLVGDNEQFF.